This T cell receptor beta chain was obtained from a study of shared clonotypes between healthy human individuals. Across the study: Per donor, CD8 memory used one plate, CD8 naive used two, CD4 memory used three and CD4 naive used three.

Assay used: immunoSEQ multiplex PCR; TCRdb lists only in-frame clones, some missing. The profile shows some 740,000 clones, over 90% of them singletons. Naive CD8 cells, CD45RO-negative and positively selected for CCR7, excluded terminally differentiated effector memory CD45RA+ cells. Every one of the donors was a Caucasian adult that lived in Nashville, Tennessee. The length of the CDR3 is 15 residues. Trimming stripped 1 base from V and 3 bases from J, with 13 bases between. The germline CDR1 and CDR2 sequences are MDHEN and SYDVKM. About this clone: Antigen: not known.

General study points: Sorted-subset samples were not fully sequenced, rarefaction indicated. It was anticipated that sequencing depth would influence how many clonotypes donors shared.

The sequenced sample was naive CD8+ T cells sorted from blood. The origin of this receptor is a man aged 25-40 years in good health. The chain joins TRBV28 to TRBJ2-7, with D possibly being TRBD1 (6 bases). In DNA, the CDR3 is TGTGCCAGCAGTTTATTGCTGGGACATGGCTACGAGCAGTACTTC. Protein product: CASSLLLGHGYEQYF.